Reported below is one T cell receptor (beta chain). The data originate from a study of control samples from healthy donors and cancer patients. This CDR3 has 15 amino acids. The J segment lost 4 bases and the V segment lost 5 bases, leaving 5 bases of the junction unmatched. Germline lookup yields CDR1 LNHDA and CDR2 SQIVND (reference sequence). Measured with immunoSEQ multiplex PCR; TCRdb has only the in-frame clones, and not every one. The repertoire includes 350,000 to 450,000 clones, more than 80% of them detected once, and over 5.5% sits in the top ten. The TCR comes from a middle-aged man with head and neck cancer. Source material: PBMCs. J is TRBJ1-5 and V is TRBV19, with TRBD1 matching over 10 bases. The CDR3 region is CASSPSGQGNQPQHF. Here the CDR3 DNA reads TGTGCCAGTAGTCCCTCGGGACAGGGGAATCAGCCCCAGCATTTT.